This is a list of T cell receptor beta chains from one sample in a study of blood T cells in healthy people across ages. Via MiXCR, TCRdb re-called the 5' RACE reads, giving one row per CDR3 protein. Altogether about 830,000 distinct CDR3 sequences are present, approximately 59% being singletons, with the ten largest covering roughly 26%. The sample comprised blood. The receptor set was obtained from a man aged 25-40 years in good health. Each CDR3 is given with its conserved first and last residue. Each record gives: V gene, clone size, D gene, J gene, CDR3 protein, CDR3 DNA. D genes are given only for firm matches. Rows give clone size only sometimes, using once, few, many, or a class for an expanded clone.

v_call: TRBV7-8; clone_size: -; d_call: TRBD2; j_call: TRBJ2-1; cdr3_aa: CASSRTSGGLGEQFF; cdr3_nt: TGTGCCAGCAGTAGGACTAGCGGGGGGTTGGGTGAGCAGTTCTTC
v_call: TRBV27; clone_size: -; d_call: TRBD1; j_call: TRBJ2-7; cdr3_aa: CANSLGQPSRYEQYF; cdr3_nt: TGTGCCAACAGCTTGGGACAGCCGTCGCGGTACGAGCAGTACTTC
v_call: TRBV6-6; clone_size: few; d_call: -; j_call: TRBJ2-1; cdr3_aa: CATLYNEQFF; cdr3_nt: TGTGCCACCCTTTACAATGAGCAGTTCTTC
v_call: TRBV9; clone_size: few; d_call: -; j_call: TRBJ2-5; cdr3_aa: CASSVNGGPGETQYF; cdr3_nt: TGTGCCAGCAGCGTAAACGGGGGGCCTGGGGAGACCCAGTACTTC
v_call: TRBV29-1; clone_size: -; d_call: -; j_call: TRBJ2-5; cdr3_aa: CSVEGGNEQYF; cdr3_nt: TGCAGCGTTGAAGGAGGGAATGAGCAGTACTTC
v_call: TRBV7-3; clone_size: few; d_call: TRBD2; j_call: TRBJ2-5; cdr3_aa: CASSFSGGHQETQYF; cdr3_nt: TGTGCCAGCAGCTTCTCGGGGGGACACCAAGAGACCCAGTACTTC
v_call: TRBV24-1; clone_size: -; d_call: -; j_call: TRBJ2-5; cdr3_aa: CATSDLQTGEETQYF; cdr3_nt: TGTGCCACCAGTGATTTACAGACGGGAGAAGAGACCCAGTACTTC
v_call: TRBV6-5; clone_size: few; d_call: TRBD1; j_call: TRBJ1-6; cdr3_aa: CASTPGQSSSPLHF; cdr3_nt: TGTGCCAGCACTCCGGGACAGTCTAGTTCACCCCTCCACTTT
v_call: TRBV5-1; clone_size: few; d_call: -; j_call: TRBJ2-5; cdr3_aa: CASSQPFEETQYF; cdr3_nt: TGCGCCAGCAGCCAACCGTTCGAAGAGACCCAGTACTTC
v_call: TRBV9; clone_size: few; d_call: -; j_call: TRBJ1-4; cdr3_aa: CASSVDPMTATDEKLFF; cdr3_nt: TGTGCCAGCAGCGTAGACCCGATGACGGCGACGGATGAAAAACTGTTTTTT
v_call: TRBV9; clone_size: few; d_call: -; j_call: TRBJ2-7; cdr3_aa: CASSVADMYEQYF; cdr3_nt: TGTGCCAGCAGCGTAGCAGACATGTACGAGCAGTACTTC
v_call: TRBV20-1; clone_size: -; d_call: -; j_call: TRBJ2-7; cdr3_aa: CSASEYATEQYF; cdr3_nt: TGCAGTGCCAGCGAGTACGCAACCGAGCAGTACTTC
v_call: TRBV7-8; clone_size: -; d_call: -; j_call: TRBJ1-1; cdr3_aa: CASSHGISTEAFF; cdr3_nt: TGTGCCAGCAGCCATGGAATTTCCACTGAAGCTTTCTTT
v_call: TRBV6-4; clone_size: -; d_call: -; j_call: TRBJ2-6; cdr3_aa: CASSDNFGANVLTF; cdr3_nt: TGTGCCAGCAGTGATAATTTTGGGGCCAACGTCCTGACTTTC
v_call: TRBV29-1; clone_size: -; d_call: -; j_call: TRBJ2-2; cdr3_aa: CSGTEYTGELFF; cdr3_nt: TGCAGCGGGACAGAATACACCGGGGAGCTGTTTTTT
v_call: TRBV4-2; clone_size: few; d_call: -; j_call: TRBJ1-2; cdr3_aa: CASSQPPAGYTF; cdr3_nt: TGTGCCAGCAGCCAACCCCCGGCGGGCTACACCTTC
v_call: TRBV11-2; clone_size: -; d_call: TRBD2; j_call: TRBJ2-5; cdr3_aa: CASSLTGLVGETQYF; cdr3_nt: TGTGCCAGCAGCCTAACGGGACTAGTAGGAGAGACCCAGTACTTC
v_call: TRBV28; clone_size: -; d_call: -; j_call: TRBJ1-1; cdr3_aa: CASRVGRNEAFF; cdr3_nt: TGTGCCAGCAGGGTGGGACGGAATGAAGCTTTCTTT
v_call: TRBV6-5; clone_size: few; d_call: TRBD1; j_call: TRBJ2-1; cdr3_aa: CASSPRTGRYNEQFF; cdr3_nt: TGTGCCAGCAGCCCCAGGACAGGGAGATACAATGAGCAGTTCTTC
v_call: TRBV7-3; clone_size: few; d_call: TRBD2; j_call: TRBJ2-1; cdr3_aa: CASSWGGGKNEQFF; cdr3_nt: TGTGCCAGCAGCTGGGGCGGGGGGAAAAATGAGCAGTTCTTC
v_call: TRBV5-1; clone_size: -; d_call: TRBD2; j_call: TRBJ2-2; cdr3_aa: CASSPRTSGGQNTGELFF; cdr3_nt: TGCGCCAGCAGCCCAAGGACTAGCGGGGGCCAGAACACCGGGGAGCTGTTTTTT
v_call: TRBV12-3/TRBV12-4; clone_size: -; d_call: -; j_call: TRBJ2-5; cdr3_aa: CASSFSQGRETQYF; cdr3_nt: TGTGCCAGCAGTTTTTCCCAGGGTAGGGAGACCCAGTACTTC
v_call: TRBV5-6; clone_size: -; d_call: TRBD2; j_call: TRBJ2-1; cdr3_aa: CASSSSEAGGLKWDEQFF; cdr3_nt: TGTGCCAGCAGCTCCTCCGAAGCGGGGGGACTCAAGTGGGATGAGCAGTTCTTC
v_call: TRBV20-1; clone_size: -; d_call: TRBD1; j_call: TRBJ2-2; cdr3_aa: CSAAGQGTGELFF; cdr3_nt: TGCAGTGCGGCCGGACAGGGGACCGGGGAGCTGTTTTTT
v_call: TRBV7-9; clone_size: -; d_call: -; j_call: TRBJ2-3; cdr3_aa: CASSFSGDTQYF; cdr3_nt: TGTGCCAGCAGCTTTTCAGGAGATACGCAGTATTTT
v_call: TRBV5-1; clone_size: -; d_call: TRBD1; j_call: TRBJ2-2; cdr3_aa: CASSQISGGHGELFF; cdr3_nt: TGCGCCAGCAGCCAGATTTCAGGGGGCCACGGGGAGCTGTTTTTT
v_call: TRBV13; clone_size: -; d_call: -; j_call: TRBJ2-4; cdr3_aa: CASSFRARAKNIQYF; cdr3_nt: TGTGCCAGCAGCTTCAGGGCGAGGGCCAAAAACATTCAGTACTTC
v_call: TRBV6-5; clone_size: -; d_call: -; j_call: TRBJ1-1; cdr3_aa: CASSYSEASNTEAFF; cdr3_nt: TGTGCCAGCAGTTACTCGGAGGCTTCGAACACTGAAGCTTTCTTT
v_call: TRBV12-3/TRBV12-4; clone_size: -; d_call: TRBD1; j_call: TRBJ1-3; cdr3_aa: CASSLGQSYTIYF; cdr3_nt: TGTGCCAGCAGTTTGGGACAGTCCTACACCATATATTTT
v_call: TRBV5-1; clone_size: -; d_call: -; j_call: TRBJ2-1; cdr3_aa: CASSPGGQSSYNEQFF; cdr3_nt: TGCGCCAGCAGCCCGGGCGGACAAAGCTCCTACAATGAGCAGTTCTTC
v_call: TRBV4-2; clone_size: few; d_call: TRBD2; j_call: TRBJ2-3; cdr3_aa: CASSQDPLAVEFTDTQYF; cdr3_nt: TGTGCCAGCAGCCAAGATCCGCTAGCGGTTGAATTCACAGATACGCAGTATTTT
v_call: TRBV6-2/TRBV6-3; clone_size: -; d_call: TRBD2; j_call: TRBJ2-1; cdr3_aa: CATGGGKQFF; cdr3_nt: TGTGCCACCGGGGGGGGAAAGCAGTTCTTC
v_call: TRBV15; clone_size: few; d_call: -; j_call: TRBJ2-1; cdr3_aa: CAIQTGKGEQFF; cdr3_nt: TGTGCCATACAAACAGGGAAGGGTGAGCAGTTCTTC
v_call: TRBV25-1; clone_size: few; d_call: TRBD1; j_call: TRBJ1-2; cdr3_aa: CASKGQGAGGYTF; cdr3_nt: TGTGCCAGCAAGGGACAGGGGGCTGGTGGCTACACCTTC
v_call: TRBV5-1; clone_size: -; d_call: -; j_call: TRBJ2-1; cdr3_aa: CASRESGGNSYNEQFF; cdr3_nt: TGCGCCAGCAGGGAATCAGGGGGGAACTCCTACAATGAGCAGTTCTTC
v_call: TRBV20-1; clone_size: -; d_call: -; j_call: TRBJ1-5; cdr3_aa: CSASGLLSNQPQHF; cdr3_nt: TGCAGTGCTAGTGGGCTGCTTAGCAATCAGCCCCAGCATTTT
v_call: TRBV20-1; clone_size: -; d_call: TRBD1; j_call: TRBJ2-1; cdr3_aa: CSARSGNRGRTEQFF; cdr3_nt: TGCAGTGCTAGATCGGGGAACAGGGGGCGCACTGAGCAGTTCTTC
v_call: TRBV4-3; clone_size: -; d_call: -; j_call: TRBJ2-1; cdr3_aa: CASSQDHSDTPQFF; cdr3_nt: TGCGCCAGCAGCCAAGATCACAGCGACACCCCGCAGTTCTTC
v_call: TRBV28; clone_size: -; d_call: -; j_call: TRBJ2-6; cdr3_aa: CASSLAGLSSGANVLTF; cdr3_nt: TGTGCCAGCAGTTTGGCAGGGCTGTCCTCTGGGGCCAACGTCCTGACTTTC
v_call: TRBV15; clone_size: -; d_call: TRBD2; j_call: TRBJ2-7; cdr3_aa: CATSGGTGGYEQYF; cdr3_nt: TGTGCCACCAGCGGTGGGACGGGGGGTTACGAGCAGTACTTC
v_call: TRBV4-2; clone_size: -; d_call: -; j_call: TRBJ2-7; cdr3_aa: CASSQEEKDGQVISYEQYF; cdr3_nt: TGTGCCAGCAGCCAAGAGGAAAAGGATGGCCAGGTGATTTCCTACGAGCAGTACTTC
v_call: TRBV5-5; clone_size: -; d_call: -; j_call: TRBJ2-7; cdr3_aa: CASSSLGDDWGYEQYF; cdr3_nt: TGTGCCAGCAGCTCCCTGGGGGACGACTGGGGGTACGAGCAGTACTTC
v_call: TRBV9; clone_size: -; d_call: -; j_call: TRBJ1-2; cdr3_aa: CASSVGVSGYTF; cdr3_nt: TGTGCCAGCAGCGTAGGGGTGAGTGGCTACACCTTC
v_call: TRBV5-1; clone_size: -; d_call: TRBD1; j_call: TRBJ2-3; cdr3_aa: CASSRDSQGTDTQYF; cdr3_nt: TGCGCCAGCAGTCGGGACAGCCAAGGGACAGATACGCAGTATTTT
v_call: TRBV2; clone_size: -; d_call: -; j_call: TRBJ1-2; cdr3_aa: CASSPAGRDYGYTF; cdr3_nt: TGTGCCAGCAGCCCGGCCGGGCGGGACTATGGCTACACCTTC
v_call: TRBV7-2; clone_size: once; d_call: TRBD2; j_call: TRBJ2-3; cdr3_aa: CASSLVLAGGSSSTDTQYF; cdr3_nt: TGTGCCAGCAGCTTAGTACTAGCGGGGGGCTCCTCTAGCACAGATACGCAGTATTTT
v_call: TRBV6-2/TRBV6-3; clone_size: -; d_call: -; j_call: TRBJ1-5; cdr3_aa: CASSSTALSNQPQHF; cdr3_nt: TGTGCCAGCAGTTCAACGGCTCTTAGCAATCAGCCCCAGCATTTT
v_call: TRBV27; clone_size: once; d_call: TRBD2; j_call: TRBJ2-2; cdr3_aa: CASSLYSGGGTGELFF; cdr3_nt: TGTGCCAGCAGTTTATACAGCGGGGGGGGCACCGGGGAGCTGTTTTTT
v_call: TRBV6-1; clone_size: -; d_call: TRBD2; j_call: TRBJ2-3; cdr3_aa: CASSAEILAGELDTQYF; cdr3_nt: TGTGCCAGCAGTGCAGAGATACTAGCGGGGGAACTAGATACGCAGTATTTT
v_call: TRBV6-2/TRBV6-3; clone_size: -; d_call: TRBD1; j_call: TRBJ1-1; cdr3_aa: CASRVTGVGTEAFF; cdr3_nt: TGTGCCAGCAGAGTGACAGGGGTGGGCACTGAAGCTTTCTTT
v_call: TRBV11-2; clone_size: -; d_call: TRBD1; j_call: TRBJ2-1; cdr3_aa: CASSLSGQGVIDEQFF; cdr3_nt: TGTGCCAGCAGCTTATCAGGACAGGGGGTGATCGATGAGCAGTTCTTC
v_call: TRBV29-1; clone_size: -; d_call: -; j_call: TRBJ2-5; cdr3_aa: CSVAPGRRQETQYF; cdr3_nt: TGCAGCGTTGCCCCGGGGAGGAGGCAAGAGACCCAGTACTTC
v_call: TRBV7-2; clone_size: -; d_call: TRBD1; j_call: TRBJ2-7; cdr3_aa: CASSIGQGGMDEQYF; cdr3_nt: TGTGCCAGCAGCATTGGACAGGGGGGTATGGACGAGCAGTACTTC
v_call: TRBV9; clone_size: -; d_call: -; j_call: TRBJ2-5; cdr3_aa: CAGSLQETQYF; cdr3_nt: TGTGCCGGCAGCCTACAAGAGACCCAGTACTTC
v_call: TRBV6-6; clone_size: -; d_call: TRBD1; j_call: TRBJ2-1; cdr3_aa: CASSYGRDRGQNEQFF; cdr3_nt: TGTGCCAGCAGTTACGGCCGGGACAGGGGGCAGAATGAGCAGTTCTTC